This TCR beta chain appears in the sequencing data of a study of blood T cell repertoires in COVID-19. As for the study in general: Material from acute and convalescent COVID-19 was sourced from the United States, Italy and Spain. PBMCs, B-cell-depleted T cells, or T cells provided the cDNA or gDNA that made up the material.

Study processing details: Reference gene primers were amplified, and this amplification served to estimate nucleated cell counts. Using immunoSEQ multiplex PCR, the repertoire was profiled, and TCRdb retains in-frame clones only, with some absent. For V, J and clone size, that table is used; D and trimming come from the DNA. The sample contains roughly 120,000 clones, 75% to 85% of which appear only once. The V gene lost 4 bases and the J gene lost 1 base, with 13 bases spanning the gap. This CDR3 contains 15 residues. Germline values: CDR1 SGHTA, CDR2 FQGTGA. The clonotype comes from a woman aged 60-75 years with acute or convalescent COVID-19. V usage is TRBV7-3 and J usage is TRBJ2-5, with a tentative D call TRBD2 (5 bases). Sequencing was done on a sample of peripheral blood. The CDR3 DNA is TGTGCCAGCAGCTCCGGCCCGGGATTCCAAGAGACCCAGTACTTC. Protein: CASSSGPGFQETQYF. The full variable domain, in which reference TRBV7-3 and TRBJ2-5 provide the parts outside the CDR3, is GAGVSQTPSNKVTEKGKYVELRCDPISGHTALYWYRQSLGQGPEFLIYFQGTGAADDSGLPNDRFFAVRPEGSVSTLKIQRTERGDSAVYLCASSSGPGFQETQYFGPGTRLLVL.